A single sample gave rise to the 13 T cell receptor beta chains below, sequenced in a study of CD8+ T cells in alopecia areata. Extracted RNA was reverse transcribed, and the resulting cDNA served as sequencing template. Sequencing was performed with immunoSEQ multiplex PCR; in TCRdb, only in-frame clones are kept and a portion is missing. The data show tens of thousands of clones, about 30% seen once. Noted treatment: oral pan-JAK inhibitor, 5-10 mg twice daily. The sequencing here drew on CD8+ T cells sorted from blood, taken at week 4, from a patient treated with tofacitinib. Receptor source: a human donor with alopecia areata.

This clone came up a few times. The V call is TRBV13, the J call TRBJ2-7; D gene unclear. Per germline, CDR1 PRHDT and CDR2 FYEKMQ (reference sequence). The CDR3 spans 13 residues. V dropped 6 bases and J dropped 0 bases, with 9 bases sitting between them. The CDR3 nucleotides are TGTGCCAGCAGTCCCACCCGCTCCTACGAGCAGTACTTC. This codes for CASSPTRSYEQYF.

V and J are TRBV29-1 and TRBJ2-2, with D hard to call. The CDR3 contains 12 residues. Germline V lookup: CDR1 SQVTM, CDR2 ANQGSEA. V was cut by 6 bases and J by 6 bases, with 11 bases left in between. The CDR3 protein is CSVRFRAGELFF. CDR3 nucleotides: TGCAGCGTCCGGTTTCGGGCCGGGGAGCTGTTTTTT.

This clone came up a few times. The rearrangement links TRBV21-1 to TRBJ1-1. TRBV21-1 is assigned pseudogene status. The CDR3 consists of 16 residues. The CDR3 region is CASSKAQEGINTEAFF. The CDR3 coding sequence is TGTGCCAGCAGCAAAGCGCAGGAGGGGATTAACACTGAAGCTTTCTTT.

There are a few counts of this clone. This rearrangement joins TRBV7-2 to TRBJ2-7; perhaps TRBD1 as D (5 bases). V lost 1 base and J lost 7, with 11 bases in between. This CDR3 has 13 residues. The germline CDR1 and CDR2 sequences are SGHTA and FQGNSA. The CDR3 region has the DNA TGTGCCAGCAGCTTAGTTCAGGGTCGGGAGCAGTACTTC. This gives the protein CASSLVQGREQYF.

This chain uses TRBV11-2 with TRBJ1-2; tentatively, D is TRBD1 (6 bases). Germline V gives CDR1 SGHAT, CDR2 FQNNGV. V was cut by 1 base and J by 11 bases, with 11 bases left in between. CDR3 size: 12 residues. CDR3 region: CASSLVQGGYTF. The CDR3 DNA follows: TGTGCCAGCAGCTTAGTTCAAGGGGGTTACACCTTC.

V gene TRBV11-2 combines with J gene TRBJ2-3; a weak D match, TRBD1 (6 bases). Germline V gene data show CDR1 as SGHAT and CDR2 as FQNNGV. The CDR3 extends over 15 amino acids. Trimming took off 8 bases at V and 3 bases at J, with 18 bases between the two ends. The CDR3 coding sequence is TGTGCCAGCCTCATCCGTGAGGGGGAGACAGATACGCAGTATTTT. As protein: CASLIREGETDTQYF.

The genes are TRBV29-1 and TRBJ1-2; 9 bases are shared with TRBD1. The V gene end was trimmed by 5 bases and the J gene end by 4 bases; junction bases not matched to a gene: 5. Germline CDR1 reads SQVTM; CDR2 reads ANQGSEA. The CDR3 is 13 residues long. The DNA of the CDR3 is TGCAGCGTTCCGGGACAGGGTTCCTATGGCTACACCTTC. Protein product: CSVPGQGSYGYTF. Full variable domain (remainder filled in from reference TRBV29-1 and TRBJ1-2): SAVISQKPSRDICQRGTSLTIQCQVDSQVTMMFWYRQQPGQSLTLIATANQGSEATYESGFVIDKFPISRPNLTFSTLTVSNMSPEDSSIYLCSVPGQGSYGYTFGSGTRLTVV.

This chain connects TRBV5-1 to TRBJ2-7; D is ambiguous. Germline lookup yields CDR1 SGHRS and CDR2 YFSETQ. CDR3 length: 12 residues. V gave up 4 bases and J gave up 4 bases, with 9 bases separating them. CDR3 protein: CASSTLGYEQYF. CDR3 nucleotides: TGCGCCAGCAGCACACTTGGATACGAGCAGTACTTC.

J is TRBJ2-3 and V is TRBV7-9, with D unresolved. Trimming shortened V by 5 bases and J by 4 bases, and 7 bases separated the two germline ends. Germline V gives CDR1 SEHNR, CDR2 FQNEAQ (reference sequence). The CDR3 extends over 12 amino acids. CDR3: CASSPFADTQYF. DNA for the CDR3: TGTGCCAGCAGCCCGTTCGCAGATACGCAGTATTTT.

The rearrangement links TRBV28 to TRBJ2-7; no clear D gene. Germline lookup yields CDR1 MDHEN and CDR2 SYDVKM. Trimming took 4 bases from V and 5 from J, leaving 12 bases between them. This CDR3 has 13 residues. The CDR3 protein is CASSSIDTHEQYF. The DNA of the CDR3 is TGTGCCAGCAGTTCAATAGACACCCACGAGCAGTACTTC. The variable domain in full, completed from reference TRBV28 and TRBJ2-7, reads DVKVTQSSRYLVKRTGEKVFLECVQDMDHENMFWYRQDPGLGLRLIYFSYDVKMKEKGDIPEGYSVSREKKERFSLILESASTNQTSMYLCASSSIDTHEQYFGPGTRLTVT.

The V and J genes are TRBV9 and TRBJ1-2; 7 bases match TRBD1. J lost 8 bases, V lost 3 bases, and 7 bases had no gene match. CDR1 is SGDLS, CDR2 YYNGEE, per germline. The length of the CDR3 is 13 residues. CDR3 DNA: TGTGCCAGCAGCGCGTTGACAGGGTTCGGCTACACCTTC. It specifies CASSALTGFGYTF.

CDR3 protein: CASSPAGTQVRPQHF. Written as DNA, the CDR3 is TGTGCCAGCAGTCCCGCGGGGACGCAGGTACGGCCCCAGCATTTT. The chain uses TRBV27 and TRBJ1-5, with D possibly being TRBD1 (5 bases). The CDR3 extends over 15 amino acids. The V end lost 5 bases, the J end lost 9 bases, and 20 bases lay between the germline ends. Germline V gene lookup returns CDR1 MNHEY and CDR2 SMNVEV (reference sequence).

V gene TRBV4-3 combines with J gene TRBJ2-1; D might be TRBD1 (6 bases). The V gene's germline CDR1 is LGHNA and CDR2 YSLEER. The CDR3 has 14 amino acids. V gave up 4 bases and J gave up 3 bases, with 10 bases separating them. The CDR3 DNA sequence: TGCGCCAGCAGCCCAGGGGTGTTCTACAATGAGCAGTTCTTC. The encoded protein is CASSPGVFYNEQFF.